The T cell receptor (beta chain) under discussion was sequenced for a study of blood T cells in healthy people across ages. PCR was performed a second time for about 6 to 12 cycles using a sample-barcoded 5' primer and a J-beta primer mix. TCRdb passed the 5' RACE reads through MiXCR, listing each CDR3 protein once. Here the sample spans some 1.1 million distinct CDR3 sequences, 30% to 40% being singletons. Concerning this clonotype: Its antigen is not identified. Its ends do not fully match the called genes, so a read error is possible.

Regarding the study as a whole: Reliance upon unsorted PBMCs precluded definitive naive versus antigen-experienced comparison.

Sequencing input: blood. This receptor was taken from a man younger than 35 in good health.

The CDR3 protein is CAWSVTGSTYKEQFF. CDR3 nucleotide sequence: TGTGCCTGGAGTGTAACAGGGTCCACGTACAAGGAGCAGTTCTTC. The chain has TRBV30 and TRBJ2-1; maybe TRBD1 (6 bases). The CDR3 has 15 amino acids. Germline assignment: CDR1 GTSNPN and CDR2 SVGIG (reference sequence). The variable domain in full, with the rest retrieved from reference TRBV30 and TRBJ2-1, is SQTIHQWPATLVQPVGSPLSLECTVEGTSNPNLYWYRQAAGRGLQLLFYSVGIGQISSEVPQNLSASRPQDRQFILSSKKLLLSDSGFYLCAWSVTGSTYKEQFFGPGTRLTVL.